Listed here are 32 T cell receptor beta chains from one sample, sequenced in a study of brain T cells in children with intractable seizures. Measured with immunoSEQ multiplex PCR; TCRdb has only the in-frame clones, and not every one. The sample carries fewer than 25,000 clones, approximately 94% recorded once. The starting material was peripheral blood, obtained at surgery. Receptors were obtained from a boy under 18 with focal cortical dysplasia and intractable seizures.

This chain connects TRBV4-1 to TRBJ1-6; 7 nucleotides line up with TRBD1. This CDR3 comprises 15 residues. Germline lookup yields CDR1 MGHRA and CDR2 YSYEKL. J was trimmed by 6 bases and V by 3 bases; bases with no gene match: 5. The CDR3 DNA reads as TGCGCCAGCAGCCACAGACAGGGAACTAATTCACCCCTCCACTTT. It translates to CASSHRQGTNSPLHF.

The chain joins TRBV25-1 to TRBJ2-1, with D unclear. Germline-derived CDR1 and CDR2 are MGHDK and SYGVNS. The V gene lost 6 bases and the J gene lost 9 bases, with 12 bases spanning the gap. This CDR3 has 12 amino acids. The CDR3 DNA reads TGTGCCAGCAGGCCAAGCGAGGTTGAGCAGTTCTTC. The encoded protein is CASRPSEVEQFF. The full variable domain, its missing parts supplied by reference TRBV25-1 and TRBJ2-1, is EADIYQTPRYLVIGTGKKITLECSQTMGHDKMYWYQQDPGMELHLIHYSYGVNSTEKGDLSSESTVSRIRTEHFPLTLESARPSHTSQYLCASRPSEVEQFFGPGTRLTVL.

The genes are TRBV19 and TRBJ2-7, with D possibly matching TRBD1 (6 bases). The V end was cut by 5 bases, the J end by 4 bases, with 27 bases between. CDR1 is LNHDA, CDR2 SQIVND, per germline (reference sequence). CDR3 length equals 18 residues. The CDR3, as DNA: TGTGCCAGTAGTCCCCGGCCCCCACTGCCGGGACAAACTTACGAGCAGTACTTC. As protein: CASSPRPPLPGQTYEQYF.

The gene calls are TRBV6-4 and TRBJ1-4; D is perhaps TRBD1 (5 bases). This CDR3 has 17 amino acids. The ends were cut back, 2 bases at V and 4 bases at J, with 17 bases in the middle. CDR1 is MRHNA, CDR2 SNTAGT, per germline. This CDR3 reads CASSDPGRERLNEKLFF. The CDR3 nucleotides are TGTGCCAGCAGTGACCCCGGCAGGGAGAGGCTTAATGAAAAACTGTTTTTT.

The J gene is TRBJ1-6, the V gene TRBV10-3; TRBD1 matches at 8 bases. CDR1 and CDR2 from the germline V gene are ENHRY and SYGVKD. V dropped 4 bases and J dropped 9; count of bases not matched to a gene: 2. The CDR3 covers 13 residues. The CDR3: CAISGTGGSPLHF. The DNA for the CDR3 is TGTGCCATCAGTGGAACAGGGGGTTCACCCCTCCACTTT.

This chain links TRBV11-2 with TRBJ2-5; D unresolved. The V end lost 4 bases, the J end lost 3 bases, and 9 bases lay between the germline ends. Germline V gene data show CDR1 as SGHAT and CDR2 as FQNNGV. This CDR3 has 13 amino acids. The CDR3 reads CASSWAEKETQYF. As DNA, the CDR3 is TGTGCCAGCAGCTGGGCAGAAAAAGAGACCCAGTACTTC.

The chain recombines TRBV27 with TRBJ1-4; 10 bases line up with TRBD1. V gave up 6 bases and J gave up 3 bases; unmatched junction bases: 4. Germline assignment: CDR1 MNHEY and CDR2 SMNVEV (reference sequence). The CDR3 is 15 residues long. CDR3 loop: CASRPDRGPNEKLFF. The CDR3 region has the DNA TGTGCCAGCAGGCCCGACAGGGGGCCTAATGAAAAACTGTTTTTT.

J is TRBJ2-3 and V is TRBV7-8; 11 nucleotides line up with TRBD2. After removal of 4 bases from V and 2 bases from J, the junction contained 14 bases not matched to a gene. The germline CDR1 and CDR2 sequences are SGHVS and FQNEAQ. The CDR3 runs to 19 residues. Here the CDR3 DNA reads TGTGCCAGCAGCTCACCCGCGACTAGCGGGGTATCAGTCACAGATACGCAGTATTTT. This gives the protein CASSSPATSGVSVTDTQYF. The full variable domain, rest sourced from reference TRBV7-8 and TRBJ2-3, is GAGVSQSPRYKVAKRGQDVALRCDPISGHVSLFWYQQALGQGPEFLTYFQNEAQLDKSGLPSDRFFAERPEGSVSTLKIQRTQQEDSAVYLCASSSPATSGVSVTDTQYFGPGTRLTVL.

This clone was seen only once. This chain uses TRBV9 with TRBJ1-1; D is uncertain. This CDR3 has 13 residues. V lost 0 bases, J lost 5 bases, and 8 bases lay in between. From germline, CDR1 is SGDLS and CDR2 YYNGEE. The CDR3 sequence is CASSVGPKTEAFF. In DNA, the CDR3 is TGTGCCAGCAGCGTAGGGCCGAAGACTGAAGCTTTCTTT.

V and J are TRBV5-5 and TRBJ2-2, with D perhaps TRBD1 (5 bases). Germline lookup yields CDR1 SGHKS and CDR2 YYEKEE (reference sequence). The V gene lost 3 bases and the J gene lost 6 bases, with 9 bases spanning the gap. The CDR3 is 13 amino acids. DNA for the CDR3: TGTGCCAGCAGCTATGCGACAGCCGGGGAGCTGTTTTTT. Translated, it gives CASSYATAGELFF.

The J gene is TRBJ2-7, the V gene TRBV3-1 (or the pseudogene TRBV3-2); no definite D call. Germline-derived CDR1 and CDR2 are LGHDT and YNNKEL (reference sequence). V was shortened by 1 base and J by 3 bases, with 10 bases between the two germline ends. The CDR3 is 14 amino acids. Here the CDR3 reads CASSQGGKDYEQYV. DNA for the CDR3: TGTGCCAGCAGCCAAGGGGGAAAGGACTACGAGCAGTACGTC.

The gene calls are TRBV7-3 and TRBJ2-1; possibly TRBD1 or TRBD2 for D (5 bases each). This CDR3 is 22 amino acids long. Trimming removed 1 base at V and 0 bases at J, with 28 bases between. Germline-derived CDR1 and CDR2 are SGHTA and FQGTGA. The CDR3: CASSLKWAPGHGTPSSYNEQFF. CDR3 in DNA: TGTGCCAGCAGCTTAAAATGGGCGCCGGGCCACGGGACCCCCAGCTCCTACAATGAGCAGTTCTTC. The whole variable domain, remainder taken from reference TRBV7-3 and TRBJ2-1, is GAGVSQTPSNKVTEKGKYVELRCDPISGHTALYWYRQSLGQGPEFLIYFQGTGAADDSGLPNDRFFAVRPEGSVSTLKIQRTERGDSAVYLCASSLKWAPGHGTPSSYNEQFFGPGTRLTVL.

This chain joins TRBV28 and TRBJ2-6; 7 nucleotides line up with TRBD1. This CDR3 has 20 residues. Germline V gene sequence: CDR1 MDHEN, CDR2 SYDVKM. Trimming at V came to 5 bases and at J to 0 bases, leaving 16 bases not matched to a gene. The CDR3 bases are TGTGCCAGCAGTCCGCGACAGGGTCGCCAAAGGGGCTCTGGGGCCAACGTCCTGACTTTC. Translating it yields CASSPRQGRQRGSGANVLTF.

In DNA, the CDR3 is TGTGCCAGCAGCTATAGCGGGGGAGTGGCAGATACGCAGTATTTT. Translated, it gives CASSYSGGVADTQYF. This sequence joins TRBV14 and TRBJ2-3; 9 bases are shared with TRBD2. Looked up from germline, CDR1 is SGHDN and CDR2 is FVKESK. V was clipped by 5 bases and J by 4 bases; unmatched bases: 7. CDR3 length equals 15 residues.

The chain combines TRBV11-2 with TRBJ2-7, with D hard to call. Germline values: CDR1 SGHAT, CDR2 FQNNGV. The V and J ends lost 0 bases and 1 base respectively, with 4 bases between them. The CDR3 totals 13 residues. The CDR3 sequence is CASSLEVSYEQYF. The CDR3 region has the DNA TGTGCCAGCAGCTTAGAGGTATCCTACGAGCAGTACTTC.

The chain couples TRBV27 to TRBJ1-1; TRBD1 agrees at 9 bases. The CDR3 length is 14 residues. With V trimmed by 6 bases and J by 5 bases, 7 bases remained unmatched. Germline V CDR1 and CDR2: MNHEY, SMNVEV (reference sequence). The CDR3 protein is CASREDRGATEAFF. The CDR3 DNA reads as TGTGCCAGCAGAGAGGACAGGGGAGCAACTGAAGCTTTCTTT.

V usage is TRBV30 and J usage is TRBJ1-1; weak D call: TRBD1 (5 bases). CDR3 size: 14 residues. Germline V gene lookup returns CDR1 GTSNPN and CDR2 SVGIG (reference sequence). V lost 4 bases, J lost 3 bases, and 15 bases lay in between. This chain's CDR3 is CAWTLGGGDTEAFF. DNA for the CDR3: TGTGCCTGGACCCTCGGGGGAGGAGACACTGAAGCTTTCTTT.

In its sample, this clone is large. V and J are TRBV29-1 and TRBJ2-4, with D hard to call. Germline lookup yields CDR1 SQVTM and CDR2 ANQGSEA. V was shortened by 3 bases and J by 6 bases, with 6 bases between the two germline ends. The CDR3 is 11 amino acids. CDR3 region: CSVETGNIQYF. In DNA form, the CDR3 reads TGCAGCGTTGAGACGGGAAACATTCAGTACTTC. The whole variable domain, filled in from reference TRBV29-1 and TRBJ2-4, reads SAVISQKPSRDICQRGTSLTIQCQVDSQVTMMFWYRQQPGQSLTLIATANQGSEATYESGFVIDKFPISRPNLTFSTLTVSNMSPEDSSIYLCSVETGNIQYFGAGTRLSVL.

This clone was counted once. The rearrangement joins TRBV10-2 to TRBJ1-6; D uncertain. V was pared by 0 bases and J by 10 bases, with 13 bases between. The germline V gene encodes CDR1 WSHSY and CDR2 SAAADI. The CDR3 runs to 15 residues. The CDR3 is CASSESKQNGSPLHF. CDR3 DNA: TGCGCCAGCAGTGAGTCGAAGCAGAACGGGTCACCCCTCCACTTT.

This clone is a singleton in its sample. V usage is TRBV11-2 and J usage is TRBJ1-1; D is undetermined. The CDR3 is 15 residues long. The V end lost 1 base, the J end lost 4 bases, and 13 bases lay between the germline ends. Germline values: CDR1 SGHAT, CDR2 FQNNGV. The CDR3 nucleotides read TGTGCCAGCAGCTTAGTCCTGGGCGTAAGCACTGAAGCTTTCTTT. Its translation: CASSLVLGVSTEAFF. Supplemented by reference TRBV11-2 and TRBJ1-1, the full variable domain reads EAGVAQSPRYKIIEKRQSVAFWCNPISGHATLYWYQQILGQGPKLLIQFQNNGVVDDSQLPKDRFSAERLKGVDSTLKIQPAKLEDSAVYLCASSLVLGVSTEAFFGQGTRLTVV.

The chain uses TRBV27 and TRBJ2-7; 7 bases are shared with TRBD2. CDR1 MNHEY and CDR2 SMNVEV come from the germline V gene (reference sequence). V shed 4 bases, J shed 4 bases, and the junction held 1 base outside the gene matches. This CDR3 region has 12 residues. CDR3 in DNA: TGTGCCAGCAGTTCCGGGGGGTACGAGCAGTACTTC. It translates to CASSSGGYEQYF.

The rearrangement uses TRBV5-4 and TRBJ2-5; D possibly corresponds to TRBD2 (7 bases). The CDR3 has 14 amino acids. The germline V gene encodes CDR1 SGHNT and CDR2 YYREEE (reference sequence). The V gene lost 4 bases and the J gene lost 5 bases, with 15 bases spanning the gap. The CDR3 is CASSSGTQEETQYF. CDR3 sequence (DNA): TGTGCCAGCAGCAGCGGGACACAAGAGGAGACCCAGTACTTC.

The chain recombines TRBV6-1 with TRBJ1-4; unclear D gene. CDR1 and CDR2 (germline): MNHNS, SASEGT. The CDR3 covers 17 residues. Deletions cut 5 bases from V and 0 bases from J, with 16 bases between. The CDR3 nucleotides are TGTGCCAGCAGTAAAGGGAGGCCAATAGCAACTAATGAAAAACTGTTTTTT. The encoded protein is CASSKGRPIATNEKLFF.

The V and J genes are TRBV4-1 and TRBJ2-2; D not certain. Germline V CDR1 and CDR2: MGHRA, YSYEKL. With 0 bases removed from V and 4 bases from J, the gap between germline ends came to 12 bases. The CDR3 sequence is 16 residues long. The CDR3 bases are TGCGCCAGCAGCCAAGATCGTAGAATGGGCACCGGGGAGCTGTTTTTT. It is translated as CASSQDRRMGTGELFF.

This clone was counted between two and nine times. V gene TRBV10-1 combines with J gene TRBJ2-2, with TRBD1 matching over 7 bases. The V segment lost 2 bases and the J segment 1 base; nucleotides outside the gene matches: 4. This CDR3 is built from 16 residues. The germline V gene encodes CDR1 WNHNN and CDR2 SYGVQD (reference sequence). CDR3 nucleotides: TGCGCCAGCAGTGAGCGCCCAGGGGGGAACACCGGGGAGCTGTTTTTT. Translating it yields CASSERPGGNTGELFF.

The V call is TRBV9, the J call TRBJ2-7; TRBD1 aligns across 7 bases. The CDR3 contains 13 residues. The V and J ends lost 5 bases and 6 bases, in that order; junction bases with no gene match: 8. Looked up from germline, CDR1 is SGDLS and CDR2 is YYNGEE. Here the CDR3 DNA reads TGTGCCAGCAGTGCCGGGGACAGAGGCGAGCAGTACGTC. It encodes CASSAGDRGEQYV.

The rearrangement uses TRBV11-2 and TRBJ2-3; D is unclear. The CDR3 contains 12 residues. The V and J ends lost 3 bases and 1 base respectively, with 2 bases between them. CDR1 SGHAT and CDR2 FQNNGV come from the germline V gene. The CDR3 DNA reads as TGTGCCAGCAGCTTCGGCACAGATACGCAGTATTTT. Translated, it gives CASSFGTDTQYF.

V and J are TRBV9 and TRBJ2-1; D remains unclear. V lost 4 bases to trimming and J lost 6 bases, with 5 bases between them. CDR3 length: 11 residues. Germline V lookup: CDR1 SGDLS, CDR2 YYNGEE. The CDR3 loop is CASSKFNEQFF. The CDR3 DNA is TGTGCCAGCAGCAAATTCAATGAGCAGTTCTTC.

For the CDR3, the DNA is TGTGCCAGCAGTGACAGGGCGGATAATTCACCCCTCCACTTT. Protein sequence: CASSDRADNSPLHF. The chain joins TRBV25-1 to TRBJ1-6; TRBD1 is a possible D gene (5 bases). With 3 bases removed from V and 5 bases from J, the gap between germline ends came to 8 bases. Germline assignment: CDR1 MGHDK and CDR2 SYGVNS. The CDR3 length is 14 residues.

This clone was recorded a few times. The chain combines TRBV5-1 with TRBJ1-4, with TRBD1 identical over 9 bases. Trimming cost V 4 bases and J 1 base; bases outside gene matches: 5. The CDR3 is made up of 16 amino acids. CDR1 and CDR2 (germline): SGHRS, YFSETQ. CDR3 in amino acids: CASSGGQGGTNEKLFF. CDR3 bases: TGCGCCAGCAGCGGGGGACAGGGTGGAACTAATGAAAAACTGTTTTTT.

The chain recombines TRBV5-1 with TRBJ2-2; D is perhaps TRBD1 (6 bases). From germline, CDR1 is SGHRS and CDR2 YFSETQ. With 6 bases removed from V and 2 bases from J, the gap between germline ends came to 14 bases. CDR3 length: 15 residues. The CDR3 nucleotides are TGCGCCAGCACCCGGACAGCCGTTAACACCGGGGAGCTGTTTTTT. Translation gives CASTRTAVNTGELFF.

The chain is built from TRBV18 and TRBJ2-5; TRBD2 matches at 13 bases. CDR3 size: 16 residues. CDR1 and CDR2 from the germline V gene are KGHSH and LQKENI. V was pared by 4 bases and J by 3 bases, with 5 bases of the junction left unmatched. The CDR3 coding sequence is TGTGCCAGCTCACTCCGACTAGCGGGAGGTGAAGAGACCCAGTACTTC. This encodes CASSLRLAGGEETQYF.